The sequence of this T cell receptor beta chain was determined in a study of blood T cells in healthy people across ages. This clonotype was detected a few times. Its antigen is unidentified. Findings and limits, study-wide: Not knowing donor CMV status may have confounded expanded clonotype changes.

Combining a sample-barcoded 5' primer with a J-beta primer mix, a second PCR ran for roughly 6 to 12 cycles. Each cDNA molecule carried a tag from a template-switch adaptor that contained 12 random nucleotides. TCRdb recomputed calls from the 5' RACE reads with MiXCR, one row per CDR3 protein. The data show 980,000 or so distinct CDR3 sequences, approximately 49% seen once. Sequencing input: blood. The TCR sequence derives from a man younger than 40 in good health.

The CDR3 nucleotides are TGTGCCAGCAGCCTGAAATGGCGGCTGGGAGACGAGCAGTACTTC. Amino acid sequence: CASSLKWRLGDEQYF. The gene calls are TRBV7-9 and TRBJ2-7; tentatively, D is TRBD2 (5 bases). Germline V gene data show CDR1 as SEHNR and CDR2 as FQNEAQ (reference sequence). The ends were cut back, 5 bases at V and 5 bases at J, with 19 bases in the middle. This CDR3 has 15 residues.